The entry below gives a single T cell receptor (beta chain) sequence along with its context. Its target is unknown. Trimming pared 7 bases from V and 0 bases from J, leaving 15 bases between. The germline CDR1 and CDR2 sequences are LNHDA and SQIVND (reference sequence). The CDR3 runs to 15 residues. The protocol was immunoSEQ multiplex PCR, while the TCRdb copy is restricted to in-frame clones and leaves out a portion. The top ten clones hold about 3.3% of a sample with some 150,000 clones, approximately 90% of them seen once. These data come from a study of T cell responses to AZD1222 COVID-19 vaccine. Study-wide points: As reported, nearly half of all spike-specific TCRs target variant regions that are unmutated. Spike-specific TCR breadth and depth both grew after two AZD1222 doses. Sampled repertoires all dated from after the peak T cell response.

Second-dose recipients at about 4 or about 12 weeks were treated as one pooled group. The receptor's source is an adult who received the AZD1222 COVID-19 vaccine. The V gene is TRBV19, the J gene TRBJ1-1, with D possibly TRBD1 on 5 matching bases. The source material was peripheral blood, sampled 28 days after the second AZD1222 dose. The CDR3: CASTAGPPMNTEAFF. The DNA for the CDR3 is TGTGCCAGTACCGCGGGACCGCCGATGAACACTGAAGCTTTCTTT.